This is a list of T cell receptor beta chains from one sample in a study of blood T cell repertoires in COVID-19. Sequenced by immunoSEQ multiplex PCR; TCRdb stores in-frame clones only, minus some. The sample has under 300,000 clones, 80% to 85% seen once. The source material was peripheral blood. All receptors come from an older woman with active or convalescent COVID-19. The CDR3 runs from the conserved cysteine through the conserved F or W. Fields, in order: CDR3 length, clone size, V gene, J gene, D gene, CDR3 protein, CDR3 DNA. The D gene is left open where the match is weak. Some rows have no size entry. The others give once, few or many, or a class for an expanded clone.

>14|-|TRBV6-1|TRBJ1-2|TRBD1
CASSFSTGGDGYTF
TGTGCCAGCAGTTTTTCGACAGGGGGAGATGGCTACACCTTC
>14|-|TRBV2|TRBJ1-2|-
CASSEAHRDYGYTF
TGTGCCAGCAGTGAAGCGCACAGAGACTATGGCTACACCTTC
>16|-|TRBV9|TRBJ2-2|TRBD1
CASSVGSRGLTGELFF
TGTGCCAGCAGCGTAGGTTCAAGGGGGCTAACCGGGGAGCTGTTTTTT
>15|-|TRBV7-7|TRBJ2-1|-
CASSLGQGTYNEQFF
TGTGCCAGCAGCTTAGGGCAGGGAACCTACAATGAGCAGTTCTTC
>14|-|TRBV5-1|TRBJ1-1|-
CASSLVRGGTEAFF
TGCGCCAGCAGCTTGGTTAGGGGCGGAACTGAAGCTTTCTTT
>15|-|TRBV5-5|TRBJ1-1|TRBD1
CASSYPTGWNTEAFF
TGTGCCAGCAGCTACCCGACAGGGTGGAACACTGAAGCTTTCTTT
>20|-|TRBV6-2/TRBV6-3|TRBJ1-1|-
CASSYALFARQALINTEAFF
TGTGCCAGCAGTTACGCTCTATTCGCCCGACAGGCGTTAATCAACACTGAAGCTTTCTTT
>17|-|TRBV5-4|TRBJ2-2|TRBD1
CASSLFTGGANTGELFF
TGTGCCAGCAGCTTATTCACAGGGGGAGCGAACACCGGGGAGCTGTTTTTT
>15|-|TRBV4-1|TRBJ2-7|TRBD1
CASSRTGTGSYEQYF
TGCGCCAGCAGCCGAACCGGGACAGGGTCGTACGAGCAGTACTTC
>14|-|TRBV12-5|TRBJ1-2|-
CASGLAPPGGGYTF
TGTGCTAGTGGTTTGGCACCCCCCGGCGGTGGCTACACCTTC
>11|few|TRBV11-2|TRBJ2-1|-
CASSFRNEQFF
TGTGCCAGCAGCTTCAGAAATGAGCAGTTCTTC
>14|-|TRBV18|TRBJ2-7|-
CASSPPAPEKWQYF
TGTGCCAGCTCACCACCGGCACCGGAGAAATGGCAGTACTTC
>14|-|TRBV4-2|TRBJ2-2|-
CASSPYGEAGELFF
TGTGCCAGCAGCCCCTACGGCGAGGCCGGGGAGCTGTTTTTT
>17|-|TRBV5-1|TRBJ2-3|-
CASSLLAALGSTDTQYF
TGCGCCAGCAGCTTACTCGCGGCCCTTGGGAGCACAGATACGCAGTATTTT
>13|-|TRBV14|TRBJ1-2|-
CASSPRGNYGYTF
TGTGCCAGCAGCCCCAGGGGAAACTATGGCTACACCTTC
>12|-|TRBV5-1|TRBJ2-5|-
CASSLVEETQYF
TGCGCCAGCAGCTTGGTCGAGGAGACCCAGTACTTC
>14|-|TRBV5-4|TRBJ2-7|-
CASSLAGNSYEQYF
TGTGCCAGCAGCTTGGCCGGGAACTCCTACGAGCAGTACTTC